Following are 14 T cell receptor beta chains from one sample sequenced in a study of T-cell reconstitution after alpha-beta-depleted transplantation in children. TCRbeta library construction was performed incorporating unique molecular identifiers. Each CDR3 protein gets one entry after TCRdb re-called the PCR reads with MiXCR. The repertoire has 350,000 to 500,000 distinct CDR3 sequences, around two fifths of them found once; the top ten carry 27%. The source material was PBMCs, sampled before TCRalphabeta/CD19-depleted stem cell transplant. All receptors come from a girl aged 2-9 years with aplastic anemia, due to receive a stem cell transplant.

This clonotype was counted many times. The CDR3 loop is CASSYVGRTSTDTQYF. In DNA form, the CDR3 reads TGTGCCAGCAGTTACGTGGGGCGGACTAGCACAGATACGCAGTATTTT. V usage is TRBV12-3 or TRBV12-4 and J usage is TRBJ2-3; D assignment may be TRBD1 or TRBD2 (5 bases each). The CDR3 extends over 16 amino acids. Trimming cost V 4 bases and J 0 bases, with 14 bases left between them.

The table lists this clonotype with many counts. This chain uses TRBV7-6 with TRBJ2-1; a weak D match, TRBD1 (5 bases). CDR3 length: 14 residues. V lost 3 bases to trimming and J lost 8 bases, with 14 bases between them. CDR1 is SGHVS and CDR2 is FNYEAQ in the germline V gene. Here the CDR3 DNA reads TGTGCCAGCAGCTTGGGCAGGGCGTGGGATGAGCAGTTCTTC. Translated, it gives CASSLGRAWDEQFF.

This chain links TRBV6-1 with TRBJ2-5, with TRBD1 as a possible D gene (5 bases). The CDR3 loop spans 17 amino acids. The germline V gene has CDR1 MNHNS and CDR2 SASEGT. Trimming shortened V by 5 bases and J by 3 bases, and 22 bases separated the two germline ends. CDR3 sequence reads: CASSPQPKGPWEETQYF. CDR3 in DNA: TGTGCCAGCAGTCCCCAGCCGAAGGGGCCGTGGGAAGAGACCCAGTACTTC.

V usage is TRBV7-2 and J usage is TRBJ2-7; the D call may be TRBD1 or TRBD2 (7 bases each). The CDR3 has 15 amino acids. Germline CDR1 SGHTA, CDR2 FQGNSA. Trimming shortened V by 4 bases and J by 1 base, and 14 bases separated the two germline ends. CDR3 in DNA: TGTGCCAGCAGCTCTGGGAGGGGGCCGTCCTACGAGCAGTACTTC. Its translation: CASSSGRGPSYEQYF.

V gene TRBV20-1 combines with J gene TRBJ2-1; 9 bases are a match to TRBD2. In germline, CDR1 is DFQATT, CDR2 SNEGSKA (reference sequence). This CDR3 spans 19 amino acids. The CDR3, as DNA: TGCAGGGGCCCGCCGCCGTGGCTAGCGGGGAAAGATAGTTACAATGAGCAGTTCTTC. Translating gives CRGPPPWLAGKDSYNEQFF.

This clonotype was detected many times. The chain has TRBV12-3 or TRBV12-4 and TRBJ2-7; 8 bases map to TRBD1. The CDR3 is made up of 14 amino acids. V lost 6 bases, J lost 4 bases, and 8 bases stayed unmatched. The CDR3 here is CASRVRQGTYEQYF. The CDR3 nucleotides read TGTGCCAGCAGGGTCCGACAGGGGACTTACGAGCAGTACTTC.

This clonotype was recorded at least ten times. The rearrangement uses TRBV15 and TRBJ2-3; 12 bases map to TRBD2. V dropped 0 bases and J dropped 6; count of bases not matched to a gene: 10. CDR1 and CDR2 (germline): LNHNV, YYDKDF (reference sequence). The CDR3 sequence is 18 residues long. The CDR3 DNA is TGTGCCACCAGCAGAGATCTGCGACTAGCGGGGGAAGAGGATACGCAGTATTTT. Encoded protein: CATSRDLRLAGEEDTQYF.

There are a few counts of this clonotype. The chain employs TRBV7-2 and TRBJ1-2; a possible D gene is TRBD1 (5 bases). CDR3 length equals 14 residues. The germline CDR1 and CDR2 sequences are SGHTA and FQGNSA. V lost 5 bases to trimming and J lost 1 base, with 11 bases between them. CDR3: CASSASTVNYGYTF. DNA for the CDR3: TGTGCCAGCAGCGCTTCGACAGTTAACTATGGCTACACCTTC. The full variable domain, its missing parts supplied by reference TRBV7-2 and TRBJ1-2, is GAGVSQSPSNKVTEKGKDVELRCDPISGHTALYWYRQSLGQGLEFLIYFQGNSAPDKSGLPSDRFSAERTGGSVSTLTIQRTQQEDSAVYLCASSASTVNYGYTFGSGTRLTVV.

CDR3 DNA: TGTGCCAGCGGACAGTATGGCTACACCTTC. It yields the protein CASGQYGYTF. The chain carries TRBV2 and TRBJ1-2, with D possibly matching TRBD1 (6 bases). The V end was cut by 8 bases, the J end by 5 bases, with 6 bases between. CDR1 is SNHLY and CDR2 is FYNNEI in the germline V gene. The CDR3 is made up of 10 amino acids. Full variable domain (missing parts from reference TRBV2 and TRBJ1-2): EPEVTQTPSHQVTQMGQEVILRCVPISNHLYFYWYRQILGQKVEFLVSFYNNEISEKSEIFDDQFSVERPDGSNFTLKIRSTKLEDSAMYFCASGQYGYTFGSGTRLTVV.

This clonotype was seen just once. The J gene is TRBJ2-5, the V gene TRBV7-3, with 9 bases identical to TRBD1. Germline V lookup: CDR1 SGHTA, CDR2 FQGTGA. This CDR3 spans 15 amino acids. Trimming removed 5 bases from V and 1 base from J; junction bases left unmatched: 5. The CDR3 reads CASSRGDRVQETQYF. The CDR3 nucleotides are TGTGCCAGCAGCCGCGGGGACAGGGTCCAAGAGACCCAGTACTTC. The variable domain in full, completed from reference TRBV7-3 and TRBJ2-5, reads GAGVSQTPSNKVTEKGKYVELRCDPISGHTALYWYRQSLGQGPEFLIYFQGTGAADDSGLPNDRFFAVRPEGSVSTLKIQRTERGDSAVYLCASSRGDRVQETQYFGPGTRLLVL.

This clonotype has ten or more counts. The CDR3 DNA follows: TGTGCCAGCAGCCAACTAGCGTACGAGCAGTACTTC. Translating it yields CASSQLAYEQYF. This chain uses TRBV3-1 with TRBJ2-7; possible D gene TRBD2, 6 bases. Trimming cost V 2 bases and J 4 bases, with 6 bases left between them. This CDR3 region has 12 residues. Germline V gene data show CDR1 as LGHDT and CDR2 as YNNKEL (reference sequence).

This clonotype was seen many times. Its ends do not fully match the called genes, so a read error is possible. The genes are TRBV7-7 and TRBJ2-3; no clear D. Germline V lookup: CDR1 SSHAT, CDR2 FNYEAQ (reference sequence). This CDR3 region has 13 residues. The CDR3 coding sequence is TGTGCTAGCAGCGACGGACCGCGAGATACGCAGTATTTT. This translates into CASSDGPRDTQYF.

In this sample, this clonotype turned up many times. This sequence joins TRBV28 and TRBJ2-7; unclear D gene. Germline CDR1 and CDR2: MDHEN and SYDVKM. V lost 7 bases and J lost 4, with 14 bases in between. The CDR3 is 13 amino acids. In DNA form, the CDR3 reads TGTGCCAGCACCCGCGCGGTGGTATACGAGCAGTACTTC. Translating it yields CASTRAVVYEQYF.

This clonotype appeared a few times. The DNA for the CDR3 is TGTGCCAGCAGTTTATCCGGGACGGATAGCAATCAGCCCCAGCATTTT. As protein: CASSLSGTDSNQPQHF. The rearrangement uses TRBV28 and TRBJ1-5, with TRBD1 as a possible D gene (5 bases). Between the trimmed V and J ends, which lost 1 base and 0 bases, there was a span of 10 bases. This CDR3 has 16 amino acids. The germline V gene has CDR1 MDHEN and CDR2 SYDVKM.